This TCR beta chain is drawn from a study of blood T cell repertoires in COVID-19. Study summary: Donors in the United States, Italy and Spain gave samples during acute or convalescent COVID-19. In each case, the material was cDNA or gDNA derived from T cells, B-cell-depleted T cells, or PBMCs.

TCRdb's copy holds only in-frame clones and misses some; the assay was immunoSEQ multiplex PCR. The sample holds 290,000 or so clones; nearly 90% are singletons and the top ten take over 3.5%. Participants came from roughly 25 US areas, aged about 18 to 95 years. Cohorts were based on clinical histories the participants reported. Trimming shortened V by 4 bases and J by 6 bases, and 19 bases separated the two germline ends. CDR3 length equals 15 residues. The germline V gene has CDR1 SGHRS and CDR2 YFSETQ. The sequence derives from a woman younger than 35 with acute COVID-19. The chain links TRBV5-1 to TRBJ1-2, with a possible D match to TRBD1 (5 bases). Sequenced sample: PBMCs or T cells enriched from blood (not recorded which). Here the CDR3 reads CASSAAWGGEDGYTF. DNA of the CDR3: TGCGCCAGCAGCGCAGCTTGGGGGGGAGAAGATGGCTACACCTTC. Supplemented by reference TRBV5-1 and TRBJ1-2, the full variable domain reads KAGVTQTPRYLIKTRGQQVTLSCSPISGHRSVSWYQQTPGQGLQFLFEYFSETQRNKGNFPGRFSGRQFSNSRSEMNVSTLELGDSALYLCASSAAWGGEDGYTFGSGTRLTVV.